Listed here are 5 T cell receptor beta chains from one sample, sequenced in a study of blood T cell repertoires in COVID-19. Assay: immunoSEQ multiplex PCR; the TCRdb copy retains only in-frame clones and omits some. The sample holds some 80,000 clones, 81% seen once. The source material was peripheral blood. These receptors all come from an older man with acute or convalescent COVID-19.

The CDR3, as DNA: TGTGCCAGCAGCCAATTTGAGGGCCGGCCCCAGCATTTT. Translating gives CASSQFEGRPQHF. The V and J genes are TRBV14 and TRBJ1-5, with no clear D. Trimming removed 2 bases from V and 9 bases from J, with 11 bases in between. The CDR3 is made up of 13 amino acids. The V gene's germline CDR1 is SGHDN and CDR2 FVKESK.

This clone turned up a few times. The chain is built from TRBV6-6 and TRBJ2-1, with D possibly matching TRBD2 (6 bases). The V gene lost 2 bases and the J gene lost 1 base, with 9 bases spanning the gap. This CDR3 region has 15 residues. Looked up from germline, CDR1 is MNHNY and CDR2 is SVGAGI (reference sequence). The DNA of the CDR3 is TGTGCCAGCAGTTACAGTGGGAGGTCCTACAATGAGCAGTTCTTC. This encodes CASSYSGRSYNEQFF.

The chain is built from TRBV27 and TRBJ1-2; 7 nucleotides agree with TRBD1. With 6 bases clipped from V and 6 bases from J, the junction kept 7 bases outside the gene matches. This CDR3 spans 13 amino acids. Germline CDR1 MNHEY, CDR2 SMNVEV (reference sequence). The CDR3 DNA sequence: TGTGCCAGCAGACCGACAGGGTCCCATGGCTACACCTTC. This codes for CASRPTGSHGYTF.

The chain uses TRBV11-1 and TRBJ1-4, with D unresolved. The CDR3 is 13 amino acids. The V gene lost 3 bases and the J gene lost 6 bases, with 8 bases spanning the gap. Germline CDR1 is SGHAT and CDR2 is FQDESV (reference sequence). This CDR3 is CASSLALDEKLFF. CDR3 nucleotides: TGTGCCAGCAGCTTGGCTCTTGATGAAAAACTGTTTTTT.

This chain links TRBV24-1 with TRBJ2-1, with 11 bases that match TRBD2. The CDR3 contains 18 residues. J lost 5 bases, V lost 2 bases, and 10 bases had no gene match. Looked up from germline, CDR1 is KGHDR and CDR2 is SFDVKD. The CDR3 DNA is TGTGCCACCAGTGATTCGGGGATAGCGGGAGGGCACAACAATGAGCAGTTCTTC. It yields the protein CATSDSGIAGGHNNEQFF.